Listed below are T cell receptor beta chains from one sample, sequenced in a study of CD8 T cells in ankylosing spondylitis. TCRdb analysed the 5' RACE reads with MiXCR anew, one entry per CDR3 protein. The top ten clones hold less than 15% of a sample with approximately 300,000 distinct CDR3 sequences, under 8.5% of them seen once. The sample taken for sequencing was blood, either unsorted or a sorted T cell fraction (not recorded which). The receptor source for this set is a male donor with ankylosing spondylitis. The conserved cysteine and the conserved F or W are not part of the CDR3 here. Each record gives: J gene, V gene, D gene, CDR3 protein. A D gene is named only where the DNA matches it firmly.

J gene: TRBJ2-7; V gene: TRBV20-1; D gene: TRBD1; CDR3 protein: SARPPMTGREQY
J gene: TRBJ1-6; V gene: TRBV20-1; D gene: -; CDR3 protein: SAMAAGQYNSPLH
J gene: TRBJ2-2; V gene: TRBV9; D gene: -; CDR3 protein: ASSIARANTGELF
J gene: TRBJ2-6; V gene: TRBV29-1; D gene: -; CDR3 protein: SVEERPSGANVLT
J gene: TRBJ1-1; V gene: TRBV20-1; D gene: -; CDR3 protein: SARKVNTEAF
J gene: TRBJ1-4; V gene: TRBV5-1; D gene: -; CDR3 protein: ASSFTGMGEKLF
J gene: TRBJ2-2; V gene: TRBV5-1; D gene: TRBD2; CDR3 protein: ASSLPGLANTGELF
J gene: TRBJ1-6; V gene: TRBV28; D gene: TRBD1; CDR3 protein: ASSSTGYNSPLH
J gene: TRBJ1-5; V gene: TRBV20-1; D gene: TRBD1; CDR3 protein: SARDSQGYNQPQH
J gene: TRBJ1-2; V gene: TRBV6-1; D gene: -; CDR3 protein: ASSEGQPVYGYT
J gene: TRBJ2-1; V gene: TRBV10-3; D gene: -; CDR3 protein: AISDRGTNEQF
J gene: TRBJ2-3; V gene: TRBV3-1; D gene: -; CDR3 protein: ASSQPSTGFSTDTQY
J gene: TRBJ2-2; V gene: TRBV5-1; D gene: -; CDR3 protein: ASSLVPDPSSGELF
J gene: TRBJ2-7; V gene: TRBV9; D gene: TRBD1; CDR3 protein: ASSVGSGGSYEQY
J gene: TRBJ1-2; V gene: TRBV10-3; D gene: -; CDR3 protein: AISDRGGYGYT
J gene: TRBJ2-1; V gene: TRBV5-5; D gene: TRBD1; CDR3 protein: ASSVVPGGPYNEQF